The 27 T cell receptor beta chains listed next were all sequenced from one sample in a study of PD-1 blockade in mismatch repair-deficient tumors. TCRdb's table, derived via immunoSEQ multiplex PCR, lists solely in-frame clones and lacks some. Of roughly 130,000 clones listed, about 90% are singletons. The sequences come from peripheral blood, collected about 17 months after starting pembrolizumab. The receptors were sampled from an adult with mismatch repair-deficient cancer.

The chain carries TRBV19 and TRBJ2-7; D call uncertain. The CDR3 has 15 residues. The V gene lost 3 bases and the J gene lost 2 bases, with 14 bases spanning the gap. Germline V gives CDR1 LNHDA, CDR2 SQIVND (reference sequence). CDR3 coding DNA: TGTGCCAGTAGTATTCAGACTCCTGGGCCCTACGAGCAGTACTTC. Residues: CASSIQTPGPYEQYF.

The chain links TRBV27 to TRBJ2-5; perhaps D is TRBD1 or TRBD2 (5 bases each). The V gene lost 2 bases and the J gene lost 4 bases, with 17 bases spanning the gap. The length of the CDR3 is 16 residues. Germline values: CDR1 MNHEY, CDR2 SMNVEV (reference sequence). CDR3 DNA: TGTGCCAGCAGTTTACAGGGAAGGGACCAAGCAGAGACCCAGTACTTC. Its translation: CASSLQGRDQAETQYF.

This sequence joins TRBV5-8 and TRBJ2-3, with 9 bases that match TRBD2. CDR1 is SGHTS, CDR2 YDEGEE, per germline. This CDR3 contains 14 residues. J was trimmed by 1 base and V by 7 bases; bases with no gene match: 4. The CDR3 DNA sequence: TGTGCCAGCGTGTGGACTAGCGGCACAGATACGCAGTATTTT. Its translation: CASVWTSGTDTQYF.

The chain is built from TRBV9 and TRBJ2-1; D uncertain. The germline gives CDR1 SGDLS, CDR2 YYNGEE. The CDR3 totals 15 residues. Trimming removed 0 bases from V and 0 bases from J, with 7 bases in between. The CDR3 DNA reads TGTGCCAGCAGCGTAGGTAGTGGCTCCTACAATGAGCAGTTCTTC. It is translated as CASSVGSGSYNEQFF.

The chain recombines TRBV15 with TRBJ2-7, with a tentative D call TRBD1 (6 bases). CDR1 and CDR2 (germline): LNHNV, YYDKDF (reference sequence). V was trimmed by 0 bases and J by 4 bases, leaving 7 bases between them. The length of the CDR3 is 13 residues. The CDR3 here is CATSRDTGYEQYF. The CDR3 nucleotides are TGTGCCACCAGCAGAGATACAGGGTACGAGCAGTACTTC.

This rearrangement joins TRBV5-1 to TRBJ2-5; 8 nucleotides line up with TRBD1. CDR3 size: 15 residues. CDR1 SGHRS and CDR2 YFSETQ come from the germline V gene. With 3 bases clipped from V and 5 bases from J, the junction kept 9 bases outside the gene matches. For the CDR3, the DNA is TGCGCCAGCAGCTACACCGGGACAGGTTCGGAGACCCAGTACTTC. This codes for CASSYTGTGSETQYF.

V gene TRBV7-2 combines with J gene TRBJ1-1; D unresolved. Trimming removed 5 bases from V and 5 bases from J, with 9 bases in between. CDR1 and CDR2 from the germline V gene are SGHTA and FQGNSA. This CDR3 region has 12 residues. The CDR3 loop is CASSPMGTEAFF. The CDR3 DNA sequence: TGTGCCAGCAGCCCTATGGGGACTGAAGCTTTCTTT.

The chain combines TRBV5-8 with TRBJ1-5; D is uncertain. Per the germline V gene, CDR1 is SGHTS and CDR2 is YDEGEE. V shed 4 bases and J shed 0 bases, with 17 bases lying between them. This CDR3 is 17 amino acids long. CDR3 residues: CASSLEIAGYSNQPQHF. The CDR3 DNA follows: TGTGCCAGCAGCCTGGAAATTGCGGGCTATAGCAATCAGCCCCAGCATTTT.

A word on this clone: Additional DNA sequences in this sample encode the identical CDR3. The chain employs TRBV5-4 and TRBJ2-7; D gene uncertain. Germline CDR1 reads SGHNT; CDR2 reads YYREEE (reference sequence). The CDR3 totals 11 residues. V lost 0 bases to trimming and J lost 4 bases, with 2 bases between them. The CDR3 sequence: CASSLGYEQYF. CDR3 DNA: TGTGCCAGCAGCTTGGGGTACGAGCAGTACTTC.

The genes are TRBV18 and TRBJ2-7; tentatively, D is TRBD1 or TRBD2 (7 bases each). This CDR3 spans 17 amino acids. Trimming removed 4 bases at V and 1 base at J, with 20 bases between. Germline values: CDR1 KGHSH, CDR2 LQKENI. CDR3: CASSLRGTVERSYEQYF. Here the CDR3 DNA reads TGTGCCAGCTCACTGCGGGGGACAGTTGAGAGGTCCTACGAGCAGTACTTC.

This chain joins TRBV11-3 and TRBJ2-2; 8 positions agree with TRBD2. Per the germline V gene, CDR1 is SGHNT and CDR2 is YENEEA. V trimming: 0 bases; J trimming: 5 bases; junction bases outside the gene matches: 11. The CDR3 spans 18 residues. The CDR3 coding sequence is TGTGCCAGCAGCTTAGATGTTCGTGGCGGGAGGTCTACCGGGGAGCTGTTTTTT. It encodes CASSLDVRGGRSTGELFF.

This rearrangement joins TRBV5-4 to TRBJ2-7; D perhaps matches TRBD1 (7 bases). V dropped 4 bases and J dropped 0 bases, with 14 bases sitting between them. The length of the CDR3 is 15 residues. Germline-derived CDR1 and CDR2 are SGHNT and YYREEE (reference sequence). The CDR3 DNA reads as TGTGCCAGCAGCGGGGGGACAGTGAGCTCCTACGAGCAGTACTTC. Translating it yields CASSGGTVSSYEQYF.

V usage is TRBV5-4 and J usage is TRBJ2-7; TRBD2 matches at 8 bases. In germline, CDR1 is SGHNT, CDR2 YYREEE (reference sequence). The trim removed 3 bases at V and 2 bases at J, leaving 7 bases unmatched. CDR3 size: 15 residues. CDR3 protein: CASSSLAGEPYEQYF. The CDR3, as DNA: TGTGCCAGCAGCTCCCTAGCGGGTGAACCCTACGAGCAGTACTTC. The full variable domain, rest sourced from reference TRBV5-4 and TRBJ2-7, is ETGVTQSPTHLIKTRGQQVTLRCSSQSGHNTVSWYQQALGQGPQFIFQYYREEENGRGNFPPRFSGLQFPNYSSELNVNALELDDSALYLCASSSLAGEPYEQYFGPGTRLTVT.

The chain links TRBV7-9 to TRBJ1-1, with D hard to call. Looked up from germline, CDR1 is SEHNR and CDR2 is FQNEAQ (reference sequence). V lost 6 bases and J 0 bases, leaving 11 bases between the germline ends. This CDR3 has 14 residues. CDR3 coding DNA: TGTGCCAGCAGTAGGGTCGGCATGAACACTGAAGCTTTCTTT. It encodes CASSRVGMNTEAFF.

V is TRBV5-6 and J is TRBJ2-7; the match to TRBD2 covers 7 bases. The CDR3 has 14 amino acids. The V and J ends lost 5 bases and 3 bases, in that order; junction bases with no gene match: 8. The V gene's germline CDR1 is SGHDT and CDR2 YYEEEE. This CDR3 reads CASRSTSANYEQYF. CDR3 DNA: TGTGCCAGCAGGTCTACTAGCGCCAACTACGAGCAGTACTTC.

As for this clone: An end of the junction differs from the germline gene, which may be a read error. The CDR3 loop is CASKGGVNEQFF. In DNA, the CDR3 is TGCGCAAGCAAGGGGGGCGTAAATGAGCAGTTCTTC. This chain uses TRBV5-1 with TRBJ2-1; D is possibly TRBD1 or TRBD2 (6 bases each). The CDR3 consists of 12 residues. Germline-derived CDR1 and CDR2 are SGHRS and YFSETQ.

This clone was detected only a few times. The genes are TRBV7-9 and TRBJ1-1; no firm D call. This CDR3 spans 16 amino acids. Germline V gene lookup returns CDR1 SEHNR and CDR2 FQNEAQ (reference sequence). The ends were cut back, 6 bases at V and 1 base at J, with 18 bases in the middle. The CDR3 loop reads CASSSSPTRTNTEAFF. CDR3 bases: TGTGCCAGCAGTTCCAGCCCGACCAGAACGAACACTGAAGCTTTCTTT.

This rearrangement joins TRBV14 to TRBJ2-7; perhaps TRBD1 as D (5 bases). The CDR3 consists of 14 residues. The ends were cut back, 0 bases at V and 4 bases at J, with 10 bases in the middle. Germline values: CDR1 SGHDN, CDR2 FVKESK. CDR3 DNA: TGTGCCAGCAGCCAAGATCATCAGGGTTACGAGCAGTACTTC. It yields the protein CASSQDHQGYEQYF.

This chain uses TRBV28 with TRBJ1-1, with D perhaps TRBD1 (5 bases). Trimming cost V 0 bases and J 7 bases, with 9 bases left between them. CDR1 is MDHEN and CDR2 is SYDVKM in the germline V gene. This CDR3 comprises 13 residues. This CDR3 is CASSLWQGREAFF. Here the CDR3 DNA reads TGTGCCAGCAGTTTATGGCAGGGCCGTGAAGCTTTCTTT.

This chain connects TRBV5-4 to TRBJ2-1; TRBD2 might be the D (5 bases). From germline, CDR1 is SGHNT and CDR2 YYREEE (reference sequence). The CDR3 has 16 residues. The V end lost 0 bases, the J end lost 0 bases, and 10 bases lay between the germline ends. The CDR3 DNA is TGTGCCAGCAGCTTGGCCCGACTAAGCTCCTACAATGAGCAGTTCTTC. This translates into CASSLARLSSYNEQFF.

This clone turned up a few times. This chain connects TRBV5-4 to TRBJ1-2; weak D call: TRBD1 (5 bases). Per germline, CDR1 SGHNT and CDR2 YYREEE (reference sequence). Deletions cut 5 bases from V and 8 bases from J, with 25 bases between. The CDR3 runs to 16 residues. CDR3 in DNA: TGTGCCAGCAGTAGGCCGAGTGGTGGGACCGACAACGGCTACACCTTC. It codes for CASSRPSGGTDNGYTF.

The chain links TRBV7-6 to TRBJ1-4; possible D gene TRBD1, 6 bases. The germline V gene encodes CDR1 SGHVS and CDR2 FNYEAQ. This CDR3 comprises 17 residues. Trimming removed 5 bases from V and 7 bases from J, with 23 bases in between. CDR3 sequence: CASSGSGRAEGGEKLFF. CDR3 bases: TGTGCCAGCAGCGGCTCCGGACGGGCGGAAGGGGGTGAAAAACTGTTTTTT.

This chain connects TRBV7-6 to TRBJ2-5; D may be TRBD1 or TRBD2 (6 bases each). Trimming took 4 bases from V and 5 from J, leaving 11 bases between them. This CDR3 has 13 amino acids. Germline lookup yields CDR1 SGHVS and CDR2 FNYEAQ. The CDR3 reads CASSWGAGETQYF. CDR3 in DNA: TGTGCCAGCAGCTGGGGGGCAGGGGAGACCCAGTACTTC. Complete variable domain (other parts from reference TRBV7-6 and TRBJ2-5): GAGVSQSPRYKVTKRGQDVALRCDPISGHVSLYWYRQALGQGPEFLTYFNYEAQQDKSGLPNDRFSAERPEGSISTLTIQRTEQRDSAMYRCASSWGAGETQYFGPGTRLLVL.

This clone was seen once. The CDR3 nucleotides read TGTGCCAGCAGTGGACCGGGACTAGCGGGAGCCGGGGAGCTGTTTTTT. Its protein is CASSGPGLAGAGELFF. The rearrangement uses TRBV6-1 and TRBJ2-2, with 14 bases identical to TRBD2. CDR3 length equals 16 residues. J gave up 6 bases and V 4 bases, and 4 bases lay outside the gene matches. CDR1 is MNHNS, CDR2 SASEGT, per germline.

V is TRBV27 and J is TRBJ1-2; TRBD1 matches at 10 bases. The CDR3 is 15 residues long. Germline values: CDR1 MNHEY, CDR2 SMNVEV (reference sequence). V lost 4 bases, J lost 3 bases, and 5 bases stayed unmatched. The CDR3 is CASSSADRGYYGYTF. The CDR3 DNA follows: TGTGCCAGCAGTTCCGCGGACAGGGGGTACTATGGCTACACCTTC.

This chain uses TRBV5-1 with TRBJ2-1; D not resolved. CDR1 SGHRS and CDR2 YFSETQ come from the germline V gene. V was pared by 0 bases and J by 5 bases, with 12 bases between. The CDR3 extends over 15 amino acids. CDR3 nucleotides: TGCGCCAGCAGCTTGGCGGCTAAAAGGCACAATGAGCAGTTCTTC. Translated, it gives CASSLAAKRHNEQFF.

For the CDR3, the DNA is TGTGCCAGCAGTCCGACTAAGGAGACCCAGTACTTC. Translating it yields CASSPTKETQYF. The gene calls are TRBV6-6 and TRBJ2-5; D is possibly TRBD2 (5 bases). The V end was cut by 5 bases, the J end by 5 bases, with 9 bases between. This CDR3 has 12 amino acids. The V gene's germline CDR1 is MNHNY and CDR2 SVGAGI (reference sequence).